These 14 T cell receptor beta chains share one sample of origin, sequenced in a study of T cells of healthy individuals. TCRdb re-called the 5' RACE reads through MiXCR, storing one row per CDR3 protein. Here the sample spans tens of thousands of distinct CDR3 sequences, about 17% being singletons. Receptors originate from a human donor in good health.

This clonotype was recorded a few times. The rearrangement joins TRBV28 to TRBJ2-2; TRBD1 might be the D (5 bases). V was shortened by 5 bases and J by 6 bases, with 16 bases between the two germline ends. The CDR3 is made up of 15 amino acids. The germline V gene encodes CDR1 MDHEN and CDR2 SYDVKM. As DNA, the CDR3 is TGTGCCAGCAGTCCTAACCAGGGATTGTCCGGGGAGCTGTTTTTT. It specifies CASSPNQGLSGELFF.

The V call is TRBV3-1, the J call TRBJ2-5; 13 bases map to TRBD2. J was trimmed by 0 bases and V by 6 bases; bases with no gene match: 4. The CDR3 runs to 16 residues. The germline V gene encodes CDR1 LGHDT and CDR2 YNNKEL (reference sequence). The CDR3 nucleotides read TGTGCCAGCAGACGGACTAGCGGGGGATACCAAGAGACCCAGTACTTC. Protein sequence: CASRRTSGGYQETQYF.

This clonotype turned up a few times. The chain joins TRBV4-1 to TRBJ2-2, with D unclear. CDR3 length: 17 residues. In germline, CDR1 is MGHRA, CDR2 YSYEKL. V lost 3 bases, J lost 0 bases, and 14 bases lay in between. The CDR3 bases are TGCGCCAGCAGCCAGTGGTTCCCAGGAACGAACACCGGGGAGCTGTTTTTT. Translating it yields CASSQWFPGTNTGELFF.

This clonotype was seen a few times. The rearrangement joins TRBV10-2 to TRBJ2-7; 7 bases align to TRBD1. The V gene end was trimmed by 7 bases and the J gene end by 7 bases; junction bases not matched to a gene: 4. Germline lookup yields CDR1 WSHSY and CDR2 SAAADI. The CDR3 is made up of 11 amino acids. Here the CDR3 DNA reads TGCGCCAGCACCGAGGGGGCTGAGCAGTACTTC. It yields the protein CASTEGAEQYF.

Many counts were recorded for this clonotype. Germline is not matched at one junction end, which may reflect a read error. The chain recombines TRBV7-7 with TRBJ2-7, with D possibly being TRBD1 (6 bases). CDR1 SSHAT and CDR2 FNYEAQ come from the germline V gene (reference sequence). This CDR3 is built from 15 residues. The CDR3 region is CASSPNPDRQKEQYF. CDR3 DNA: TGTGCTAGCAGCCCTAACCCCGACAGGCAGAAAGAGCAGTACTTC.

This clonotype was counted only a few times. The chain is built from TRBV6-2 or TRBV6-3 and TRBJ1-1; D is uncertain. The germline V gene has CDR1 MNHEY and CDR2 SVGEGT. The CDR3 contains 14 residues. V was shortened by 4 bases and J by 4 bases, with 13 bases between the two germline ends. The CDR3 loop is CASSWVDLGTEAFF. The CDR3 DNA sequence: TGTGCCAGCAGTTGGGTGGATCTAGGCACTGAAGCTTTCTTT.

This clonotype showed up just once. The J gene is TRBJ1-2, the V gene TRBV14; the D is unclear. Trimming removed 1 base from V and 7 bases from J, with 10 bases in between. The CDR3 extends over 13 amino acids. Germline V gene sequence: CDR1 SGHDN, CDR2 FVKESK. The CDR3 loop reads CASSQVISGGYTF. CDR3 sequence (DNA): TGTGCCAGCAGCCAAGTAATCTCTGGTGGCTACACCTTC.

A few counts support this clonotype. The V call is TRBV7-3, the J call TRBJ2-2; D is ambiguous. Trimming stripped 2 bases from V and 6 bases from J, with 4 bases between. The CDR3 loop spans 12 amino acids. CDR1 and CDR2 (germline): SGHTA, FQGTGA. The CDR3 loop is CASSLPPGELFF. The CDR3 coding sequence is TGTGCCAGCAGCTTACCTCCCGGGGAGCTGTTTTTT.

This clonotype showed up just a few times. The V gene is TRBV2, the J gene TRBJ2-1, with D possibly TRBD2 on 7 matching bases. The germline V gene has CDR1 SNHLY and CDR2 FYNNEI. The CDR3 covers 13 residues. V was clipped by 4 bases and J by 12 bases, with 16 bases between them. CDR3 sequence reads: CASSGDYPRGQFF. CDR3 DNA: TGTGCCAGCAGTGGGGACTACCCCAGGGGGCAGTTCTTC.

This clonotype has a count of ten or more. The genes are TRBV27 and TRBJ2-1, with TRBD1 identical over 10 bases. Looked up from germline, CDR1 is MNHEY and CDR2 is SMNVEV (reference sequence). CDR3 size: 18 residues. Trimming at V came to 8 bases and at J to 0 bases, leaving 13 bases not matched to a gene. CDR3 coding DNA: TGTGCCAGCGGAAATAAGGGGACAGGGGAGCTCTCCTACAATGAGCAGTTCTTC. Its translation: CASGNKGTGELSYNEQFF.

This clonotype turned up a few times. The J gene is TRBJ1-3, the V gene TRBV5-1; D not certain. The germline gives CDR1 SGHRS, CDR2 YFSETQ. The CDR3 totals 14 residues. Trimming shortened V by 4 bases and J by 0 bases, and 8 bases separated the two germline ends. CDR3 coding DNA: TGCGCCAGCAGCCCGACCGTCTCTGGAAACACCATATATTTT. Its protein product is CASSPTVSGNTIYF.

This clonotype was picked up many times. The chain recombines TRBV29-1 with TRBJ1-1; no definite D call. Germline V gene data show CDR1 as SQVTM and CDR2 as ANQGSEA. The CDR3 extends over 13 amino acids. The ends were cut back, 3 bases at V and 1 base at J, with 9 bases in the middle. CDR3 protein: CSVDVASNTEAFF. The CDR3, as DNA: TGCAGCGTTGATGTGGCCTCGAACACTGAAGCTTTCTTT.

This clonotype was detected a few times. The rearrangement uses TRBV27 and TRBJ1-6; 9 positions match TRBD1. J lost 8 bases, V lost 2 bases, and 7 bases had no gene match. Germline CDR1 and CDR2: MNHEY and SMNVEV (reference sequence). The CDR3 covers 16 residues. CDR3 residues: CASSLRGQGLHSPLHF. CDR3 in DNA: TGTGCCAGCAGTTTAAGGGGACAGGGATTGCATTCACCCCTCCACTTT.

The rearrangement links TRBV7-9 to TRBJ1-2; D might be TRBD1 (5 bases). V shed 6 bases and J shed 8 bases, with 19 bases lying between them. The germline V gene has CDR1 SEHNR and CDR2 FQNEAQ (reference sequence). This CDR3 is built from 14 residues. The CDR3 region has the DNA TGTGCCAGCAGGACAGCCGTTCGAGGTTTCGGCTACACCTTC. Translation gives CASRTAVRGFGYTF.